This TCR beta chain was recorded in a study of T cell responses to AZD1222 COVID-19 vaccine. Generated by immunoSEQ multiplex PCR, the TCRdb table keeps only in-frame clones and is missing some. The profile shows about 140,000 clones, approximately 92% of them singletons. The sequencing here drew on peripheral blood, taken on day 0 of AZD1222 vaccination. This TCR was recovered from an adult in good health.

CDR3 region: CASSVDSVWAGELFF. The CDR3 DNA reads TGCGCCAGCAGTGTTGACAGCGTGTGGGCCGGGGAGCTGTTTTTT. The chain combines TRBV10-2 with TRBJ2-2, with D maybe TRBD1 (5 bases). CDR3 length equals 15 residues. Trimming left V 4 bases short and J 6 bases short, with 15 bases between. Germline-derived CDR1 and CDR2 are WSHSY and SAAADI.